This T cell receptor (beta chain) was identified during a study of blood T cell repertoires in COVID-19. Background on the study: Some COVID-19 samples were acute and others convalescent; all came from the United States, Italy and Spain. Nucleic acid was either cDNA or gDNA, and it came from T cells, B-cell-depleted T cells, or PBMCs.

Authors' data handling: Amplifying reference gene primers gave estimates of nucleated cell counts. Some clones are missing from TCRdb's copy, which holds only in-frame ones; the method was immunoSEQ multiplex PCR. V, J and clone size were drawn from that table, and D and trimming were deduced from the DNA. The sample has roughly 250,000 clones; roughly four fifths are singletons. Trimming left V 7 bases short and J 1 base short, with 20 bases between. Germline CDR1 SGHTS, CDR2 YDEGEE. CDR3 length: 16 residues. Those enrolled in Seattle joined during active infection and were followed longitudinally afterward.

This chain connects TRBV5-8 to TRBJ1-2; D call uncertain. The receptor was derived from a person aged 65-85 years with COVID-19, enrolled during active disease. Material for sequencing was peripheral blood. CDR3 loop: CASEVEDRNFNYGYTF. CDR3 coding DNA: TGTGCCAGCGAGGTAGAGGATCGTAATTTTAACTATGGCTACACCTTC.